The 20 T cell receptor beta chains listed next were all sequenced from one sample in a study of cytomegalovirus exposure and HLA in healthy donors (dated by TCRdb to about 2017). The library was made by the immunoSEQ multiplex PCR assay. For the multiplex PCR, a mixture combining 60 forward primers for TCR Vbeta segments and 13 reverse primers for TCR Jbeta segments was used. TCRdb carries this immuneACCESS record with in-frame sequences only. Its versions omit some clonotypes, under half of them owing to an unresolved V gene in the studies checked, with the rest unexplained. This sample lists roughly 140,000 clones; around 79% were detected once. The ten most abundant clones make up about 3.7% of the sample. The sample was PBMCs. These receptors came from a human donor in good health.

The table lists this clone with a few counts. The rearrangement joins TRBV6-1 to TRBJ2-7, with a possible D match to TRBD2 (5 bases). Germline CDR1 reads MNHNS; CDR2 reads SASEGT. Trimming shortened V by 7 bases and J by 4 bases, and 17 bases separated the two germline ends. This CDR3 is built from 14 residues. Here the CDR3 reads CASTFGVGQYEQYF. For the CDR3, the DNA is TGTGCCAGCACTTTCGGGGTGGGTCAATACGAGCAGTACTTC.

This rearrangement joins TRBV5-4 to TRBJ2-7, with 7 positions matching TRBD2. Germline CDR1 SGHNT, CDR2 YYREEE (reference sequence). CDR3 length: 15 residues. V dropped 2 bases and J dropped 0; count of bases not matched to a gene: 5. CDR3 nucleotides: TGTGCCAGCAGCTTTGCCGGGACTAACTCCTACGAGCAGTACTTC. Its protein product is CASSFAGTNSYEQYF.

V gene TRBV30 combines with J gene TRBJ1-6; 9 bases are a match to TRBD1. Germline V gene lookup returns CDR1 GTSNPN and CDR2 SVGIG (reference sequence). This CDR3 comprises 17 residues. V shed 3 bases and J 5 bases; nucleotides not matched to a gene: 11. CDR3: CAWRRLGTGTNNSPLHF. CDR3 nucleotides: TGTGCCTGGAGAAGGCTAGGGACAGGGACCAATAATTCACCCCTCCACTTT. Together with reference TRBV30 and TRBJ1-6, the CDR3 gives the full variable domain: SQTIHQWPATLVQPVGSPLSLECTVEGTSNPNLYWYRQAAGRGLQLLFYSVGIGQISSEVPQNLSASRPQDRQFILSSKKLLLSDSGFYLCAWRRLGTGTNNSPLHFGNGTRLTVT.

The J gene is TRBJ2-5, the V gene TRBV10-3; 10 nucleotides line up with TRBD1. Germline V gene lookup returns CDR1 ENHRY and CDR2 SYGVKD. The CDR3 contains 15 residues. V lost 4 bases, J lost 6 bases, and 8 bases stayed unmatched. The CDR3 sequence: CAISVHDRGLKTQYF. The CDR3 DNA follows: TGTGCCATCAGTGTACATGACAGGGGGCTGAAGACCCAGTACTTC.

The V and J genes are TRBV28 and TRBJ2-1; TRBD2 matches 8 bases. Per germline, CDR1 MDHEN and CDR2 SYDVKM. V lost 6 bases and J lost 3; bases outside the gene matches: 4. The CDR3 sequence is 14 residues long. The CDR3 spells CASSRGGCYNEQFF. The CDR3 bases are TGTGCCAGCAGCCGGGGGGGATGCTACAATGAGCAGTTCTTC.

The chain couples TRBV5-1 to TRBJ2-1, with 10 bases identical to TRBD1. In germline, CDR1 is SGHRS, CDR2 YFSETQ. The V gene end was trimmed by 4 bases and the J gene end by 6 bases; junction bases not matched to a gene: 7. This CDR3 has 15 residues. CDR3 sequence reads: CASSQTGTGVNEQFF. DNA of the CDR3: TGCGCCAGCAGCCAGACCGGGACAGGGGTCAATGAGCAGTTCTTC.

J is TRBJ1-1 and V is TRBV4-1, with D unclear. Looked up from germline, CDR1 is MGHRA and CDR2 is YSYEKL. The CDR3 runs to 14 residues. Trimming stripped 3 bases from V and 4 bases from J, with 12 bases between. The CDR3 DNA sequence: TGCGCCAGCAGCCAGATTCGCGAGAGCACTGAAGCTTTCTTT. As protein: CASSQIRESTEAFF.

The chain has TRBV27 and TRBJ1-4; TRBD1 might be the D (5 bases). Trimming took 8 bases from V and 7 from J, leaving 20 bases between them. There are 15 residues in the CDR3. Germline V gene sequence: CDR1 MNHEY, CDR2 SMNVEV (reference sequence). For the CDR3, the DNA is TGTGCCAGCCGCAATTCCCAGGGTTTCCGTGAAAAACTGTTTTTT. Translated: CASRNSQGFREKLFF.

The J gene is TRBJ2-1, the V gene TRBV21-1; the D call TRBD1 from the table was never checked on the DNA. TRBV21-1 is shown as a pseudogene. There are 13 residues in the CDR3. CDR3 in amino acids: CASSKTGGNEQFF. CDR3 bases: TGTGCCAGCAGCAAGACAGGGGGCAATGAGCAGTTCTTC.

Comments on this clone: One junction end disagrees with the germline gene, perhaps due to a read error. The V gene is TRBV7-8, the J gene TRBJ2-7; the D gene is possibly TRBD2 (5 bases). Germline CDR1 is SGHVS and CDR2 is FQNEAQ. CDR3 length: 13 amino acids. CDR3: CASSLALSYEQYF. In DNA, the CDR3 is TGTGCCAGCAGCCTAGCCCTGTCCTACGAGCAGTACTTC. Drawing the rest from reference TRBV7-8 and TRBJ2-7, the complete variable domain is GAGVSQSPRYKVAKRGQDVALRCDPISGHVSLFWYQQALGQGPEFLTYFQNEAQLDKSGLPSDRFFAERPEGSVSTLKIQRTQQEDSAVYLCASSLALSYEQYFGPGTRLTVT.

CDR3: CASSYRGAYNEQFF. In DNA, the CDR3 is TGTGCCAGCAGCTACCGGGGGGCCTACAATGAGCAGTTCTTC. V gene TRBV11-2 combines with J gene TRBJ2-1; 7 bases are shared with TRBD2. The CDR3 runs 14 residues. Looked up from germline, CDR1 is SGHAT and CDR2 is FQNNGV. The ends lost 4 bases at V and 2 bases at J; junction bases unmatched: 2.

The J gene is TRBJ2-3, the V gene TRBV15; D may be TRBD2 (6 bases). Trimming took off 5 bases at V and 0 bases at J, with 12 bases between the two ends. The CDR3 length is 15 residues. Looked up from germline, CDR1 is LNHNV and CDR2 is YYDKDF (reference sequence). CDR3 protein: CATSLGGASTDTQYF. For the CDR3, the DNA is TGTGCCACCAGCCTCGGGGGTGCTAGCACAGATACGCAGTATTTT.

The CDR3 DNA sequence: TGTGCTAGTGGGGTTGGGGGGGGTGAGCAGTTCTTC. Translated, it gives CASGVGGGEQFF. The chain has TRBV12-5 and TRBJ2-1; the match to TRBD2 covers 7 bases. The ends lost 6 bases at V and 9 bases at J; junction bases unmatched: 5. Germline V CDR1 and CDR2: LGHNT, FRNRAP. The length of the CDR3 is 12 residues. Filled out from reference TRBV12-5 and TRBJ2-1, the complete variable domain reads DARVTQTPRHKVTEMGQEVTMRCQPILGHNTVFWYRQTMMQGLELLAYFRNRAPLDDSGMPKDRFSAEMPDATLATLKIQPSEPRDSAVYFCASGVGGGEQFFGPGTRLTVL.

This clone was recorded once. The chain joins TRBV28 to TRBJ2-7; D unclear. The CDR3 covers 13 residues. The germline CDR1 and CDR2 sequences are MDHEN and SYDVKM. V shed 5 bases and J shed 2 bases, with 10 bases lying between them. CDR3 in amino acids: CASSPTVAYEQYF. CDR3 bases: TGTGCCAGCAGTCCTACAGTGGCCTACGAGCAGTACTTC.

This chain joins TRBV19 and TRBJ1-6; 10 bases line up with TRBD1. Germline CDR1 reads LNHDA; CDR2 reads SQIVND (reference sequence). The CDR3 loop spans 17 amino acids. V trimming: 6 bases; J trimming: 6 bases; junction bases outside the gene matches: 11. The CDR3 DNA is TGTGCCAGTAGGAATCTTATTGGACAGGGGGGTAATTCACCCCTCCACTTT. It encodes CASRNLIGQGGNSPLHF.

The chain joins TRBV11-3 to TRBJ2-7; D perhaps matches TRBD2 (5 bases). From germline, CDR1 is SGHNT and CDR2 YENEEA. V was shortened by 5 bases and J by 6 bases, with 11 bases between the two germline ends. The CDR3 totals 12 residues. The chain's CDR3 is CASSGRGGEQYF. The CDR3 DNA reads TGTGCCAGCAGCGGGAGAGGTGGCGAGCAGTACTTC.

The rearrangement uses TRBV14 and TRBJ2-3, with D unclear. The CDR3 extends over 15 amino acids. CDR1 is SGHDN, CDR2 FVKESK, per germline. The V end lost 4 bases, the J end lost 0 bases, and 11 bases lay between the germline ends. CDR3 coding DNA: TGTGCCAGCAGCCGGCAAACCCGAAGCACAGATACGCAGTATTTT. This encodes CASSRQTRSTDTQYF.

The rearrangement uses TRBV7-9 and TRBJ1-1, with D possibly being TRBD1 (5 bases). This CDR3 region has 13 residues. V lost 5 bases, J lost 4 bases, and 11 bases lay in between. Per germline, CDR1 SEHNR and CDR2 FQNEAQ (reference sequence). CDR3: CASSPRVGTEAFF. The CDR3 DNA reads as TGTGCCAGCAGCCCCAGGGTAGGCACTGAAGCTTTCTTT.

The chain is built from TRBV5-4 and TRBJ2-5, with 10 nucleotides matching TRBD2. CDR3 length equals 16 residues. The V and J ends lost 3 bases and 5 bases, in that order; junction bases with no gene match: 10. From germline, CDR1 is SGHNT and CDR2 YYREEE (reference sequence). Written as DNA, the CDR3 is TGTGCCAGCAGCTCGAGCGGGAGGGCCCTCGCGGAGACCCAGTACTTC. This encodes CASSSSGRALAETQYF.

This chain links TRBV6-4 with TRBJ2-3; D perhaps matches TRBD1 (6 bases). V shed 4 bases and J shed 4 bases, with 12 bases lying between them. The CDR3 covers 14 residues. Germline-derived CDR1 and CDR2 are MRHNA and SNTAGT. This chain's CDR3 is CASSVAEGADTQYF. The CDR3 region has the DNA TGTGCCAGCAGTGTGGCAGAGGGGGCAGATACGCAGTATTTT.